The sequence of this TCR beta chain was determined in a study of T cell repertoires in cytomegalovirus infection. This CDR3 has 17 amino acids. V was cut by 7 bases and J by 3 bases, with 22 bases left in between. Germline V gives CDR1 MNHEY, CDR2 SMNVEV (reference sequence). TCRdb ran MiXCR on the reads and lists one entry per CDR3 protein. The sample shows around 430,000 distinct CDR3 sequences, about 42% of them seen only once. This clonotype appeared once. The target antigen is unknown. The receptor's source is a human donor in good health (CMV status not recorded). Some clones in this sample may be carry-over from other donors' samples. This chain uses TRBV27 with TRBJ1-5; D is perhaps TRBD1 (5 bases). Sequences were derived from cultured PBMCs, sampled from culture after CMV antigen stimulation. CDR3 sequence reads: CASIPGGGGVFNQPQHF. The CDR3 DNA follows: TGTGCCAGCATCCCGGGGGGGGGGGGAGTCTTCAATCAGCCCCAGCATTTT.